This T cell receptor beta chain was found in a study of TET2 disruption in CD19-targeted CAR T cells (dated by TCRdb to the late 2010s). Regarding the complete study: Sample numbers were set by the original clinical trial design and sample availability, with no additional inclusion criteria.

The immunoSEQ assay was used to perform TCR beta chain deep sequencing. On the authors' methods: Clonotype frequencies were computed using only productive TCR beta rearrangements. Here the immuneACCESS table is served through TCRdb, limited to in-frame sequences with V and J called. Missing clones are a known gap in these copies; in checked studies unresolved V genes cover under half, and the rest lacks a known reason. Clonal size and the V and J genes are those of that table, whereas D and trimming came from the DNA. The sample table gives 25,000 to 30,000 clones. The top ten constitute 1.5% to 2% of the sample. Overall results and qualifications from the work: The conclusions drawn about the patient's CAR T cells were based on extensive analysis of just one subject.

This clone is medium-sized (0.01 to 0.1%) by its frequency; no count is available. Its antigen remains undetermined. The CDR3 is cut off 3 residues early in the read; its end comes from the germline J gene. Other DNA sequences in this specimen translate into the identical CDR3. CDR1 KGHSH and CDR2 LQKENI are derived from the germline V gene. Trimming at the junction amounts to 3 bases on V and 2 bases on J, and the germline ends lie 8 bases apart. From cysteine to phenylalanine, the CDR3 is 14 amino acids long. The CDR3 was read in part: 33 bases, with the frame set at base 1. The treatment or condition label for this specimen denotes: autologous CTL019 cells: CD19 CAR with 4-1BB and CD3 zeta domains. TCR zeta and 4-1BB costimulatory signaling domains were incorporated into the CD19 CAR. Leukapheresis was used to collect T cells from peripheral blood for manufacturing CTL019. The DNeasy Blood and Tissue Kit was used to extract genomic DNA from pre-infusion T cells, peripheral blood, or sorted post-infusion T cells.

The rearranged segments are TRBV18 and TRBJ1-3; TRBD1 could be the D gene, as 5 bases match. Sequencing used CD8- CAR+ T cells sorted from cultured blood T cells, obtained for CD19 CAR T cell therapy. The cell subset or site label of this sample denotes: CD8-negative CAR-positive T cells from the infusion product. The receptor comes from a man aged 70 or older with chronic lymphocytic leukemia. Incomplete CDR3 DNA: TGTGCCAGCTCACCGGGCAGGGCTGGAAACACC. Its protein product is CASSPGRAGNT. The CDR3, in full, reads CASSPGRAGNTIYF.